What follows is one TCR beta chain and its context. The antigen remains undetermined. Produced via immunoSEQ multiplex PCR; TCRdb's table is partial and in-frame only. The sample carries almost 700,000 clones, roughly nine tenths recorded once. Terminally differentiated effector memory CD45RA+ cells were excluded by CCR7 positive selection of CD45RO-negative cells. This entry comes from a study of shared clonotypes between healthy human individuals. On the study more broadly: Per-donor plates numbered three CD4 naive, three CD4 memory, two CD8 naive and one CD8 memory. Findings and caveats of the study: Generally, naive subsets came out with larger estimated richness than memory subsets.

Germline CDR1 is MNHEY and CDR2 is SMNVEV (reference sequence). The CDR3 runs 15 residues. V lost 5 bases, J lost 5 bases, and 11 bases stayed unmatched. This sequence joins TRBV27 and TRBJ2-7, with 8 bases fitting TRBD2. The TCR originated in a man aged 25-40 years in good health. The sample comprised naive CD8+ T cells sorted from blood. CDR3 bases: TGTGCCAGCAGTCCTTTAGCGGGGAGCGTCAACGAGCAGTACTTC. Translation gives CASSPLAGSVNEQYF.